The present T cell receptor (beta chain) was sequenced within a study of cytomegalovirus exposure and HLA in healthy donors. Study-level results: An analysis that was carried out later associated 17,000 or so TCR beta sequences with HLA alleles at 0.05 false discovery rate. Some V segments could not be told apart, so they were left out, TRBV6-2 and TRBV6-3 among them.

The PCR made use of 60 Vbeta and 13 Jbeta primers. Method: immunoSEQ multiplex PCR; TCRdb's copy keeps in-frame clones and lacks some. The data contain some 180,000 clones, roughly 90% of them singletons. Concerning this clone itself: Antigen specificity is unknown.

Germline loops: CDR1 MNHNS, CDR2 SASEGT. The CDR3 runs to 12 residues. Sequencing input: PBMCs. The genes are TRBV6-1 and TRBJ2-5; TRBD1 might be the D (6 bases). The J call may be faulty, since TRBJ2-7 better matches the DNA end. The receptor's source is a girl under three years old in good health and CMV-seronegative. The CDR3 DNA follows: TGTGCCAGCAGTTTTACAGGGACCGAGCAGTACTTC. Its protein is CASSFTGTEQYF.